This T cell receptor (beta chain) is from a study of CD4+ T cells in melanoma. Note on this clone: Its target is unknown.

The germline gives CDR1 SQVTM, CDR2 ANQGSEA. This CDR3 is built from 13 residues. V dropped 0 bases and J dropped 8 bases, with 13 bases sitting between them. Study-wide results and caveats: CD8+ T cell, macrophage and B cell function reportedly correlated with neoantigen-specific CD4+ T cells. In melanoma, neoantigen-specific CD4+ T cells reportedly differed in differentiation state.

Here immunoSEQ multiplex PCR was the method, and the copy in TCRdb shows in-frame clones only, minus some. The sample carries tens of thousands of clones, 82% recorded once. This clonotype originated in a human donor with melanoma. V gene TRBV29-1 combines with J gene TRBJ1-2; D may be TRBD1 (5 bases). The sample was cells from a culture (not recorded whether cultured in vitro). The CDR3 region is CSVEDVGRGGYTF. The CDR3 DNA reads as TGCAGCGTTGAAGATGTGGGGCGGGGAGGCTACACCTTC.